The text below deals with one TCR beta chain. Its antigen remains unknown. Method: immunoSEQ multiplex PCR; TCRdb's copy keeps in-frame clones and lacks some. Here the sample spans 200,000 to 300,000 clones, about 80% being singletons. Unstimulated Tregs (CD4+CD25+CD127-) and CD4+CD25- non-Tregs were sorted from PBMCs. CDR3 length: 17 amino acids. With 0 bases removed from V and 2 bases from J, the gap between germline ends came to 17 bases. Germline V gene data show CDR1 as SGHRS and CDR2 as YFSETQ. The data derive from a study of Tregs in tolerant kidney transplant recipients. Study observations and caveats: Biological reproducibility was not directly addressed in this study. Activated donor B cell expansion appeared to reveal the most relevant donor-specific TCRbeta repertoire.

The V and J genes are TRBV5-1 and TRBJ1-2; no reliable D call. Sequenced material: CD4+ T cells from blood. The origin of this receptor is a human donor in good health. For the CDR3, the DNA is TGCGCCAGCAGCTTGGGACCATTCCGCGAGGGAAACTATGGCTACACCTTC. Protein sequence: CASSLGPFREGNYGYTF.